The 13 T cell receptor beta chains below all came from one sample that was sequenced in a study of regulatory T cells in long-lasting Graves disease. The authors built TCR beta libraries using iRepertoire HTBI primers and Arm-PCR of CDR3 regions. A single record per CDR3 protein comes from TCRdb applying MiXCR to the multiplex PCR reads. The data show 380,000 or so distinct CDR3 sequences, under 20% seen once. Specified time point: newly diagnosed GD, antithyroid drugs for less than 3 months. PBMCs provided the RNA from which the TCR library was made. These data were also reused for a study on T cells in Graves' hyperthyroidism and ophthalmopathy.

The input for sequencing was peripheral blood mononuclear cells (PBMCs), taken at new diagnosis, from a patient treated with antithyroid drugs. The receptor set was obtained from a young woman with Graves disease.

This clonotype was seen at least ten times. In DNA, the CDR3 is TGTGCCAGCAGGAGGACATTGAACACTGAAGCTTTCTTT. Its translation: CASRRTLNTEAFF. V is TRBV6-1 and J is TRBJ1-1; TRBD1 is a possible D gene (5 bases). CDR3 length: 13 residues. The V end lost 6 bases, the J end lost 0 bases, and 8 bases lay between the germline ends. Germline CDR1 and CDR2: MNHNS and SASEGT.

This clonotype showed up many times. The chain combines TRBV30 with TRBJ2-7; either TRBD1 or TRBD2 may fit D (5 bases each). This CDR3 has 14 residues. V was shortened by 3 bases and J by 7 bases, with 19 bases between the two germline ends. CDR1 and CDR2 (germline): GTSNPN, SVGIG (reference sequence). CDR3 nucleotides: TGTGCCTGGAGCGAGGGACGAAGGTCTGTGGAGCAGTACTTC. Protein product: CAWSEGRRSVEQYF. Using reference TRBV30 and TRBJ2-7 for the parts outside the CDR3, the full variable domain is SQTIHQWPATLVQPVGSPLSLECTVEGTSNPNLYWYRQAAGRGLQLLFYSVGIGQISSEVPQNLSASRPQDRQFILSSKKLLLSDSGFYLCAWSEGRRSVEQYFGPGTRLTVT.

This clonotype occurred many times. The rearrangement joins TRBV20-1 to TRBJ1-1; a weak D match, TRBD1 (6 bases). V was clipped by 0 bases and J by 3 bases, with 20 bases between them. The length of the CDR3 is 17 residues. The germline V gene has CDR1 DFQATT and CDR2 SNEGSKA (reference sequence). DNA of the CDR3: TGCAGTGCTAGAGATCGGGACAACCAAGTCGGGGACACTGAAGCTTTCTTT. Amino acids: CSARDRDNQVGDTEAFF.

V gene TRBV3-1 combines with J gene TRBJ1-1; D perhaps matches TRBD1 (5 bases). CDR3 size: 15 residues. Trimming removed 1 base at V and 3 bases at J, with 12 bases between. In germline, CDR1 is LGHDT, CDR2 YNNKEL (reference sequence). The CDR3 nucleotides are TGTGCCAGCAGCCAAGCAGGGTTGTTAGACACTGAAGCTTTCTTT. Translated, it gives CASSQAGLLDTEAFF.

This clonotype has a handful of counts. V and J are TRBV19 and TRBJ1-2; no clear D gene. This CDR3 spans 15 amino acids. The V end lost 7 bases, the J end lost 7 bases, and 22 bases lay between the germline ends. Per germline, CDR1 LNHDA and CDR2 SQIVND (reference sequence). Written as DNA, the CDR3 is TGTGCCAGTACCCCCCGGGCGGGGAAGGTTGCTGGCTACACCTTC. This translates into CASTPRAGKVAGYTF.

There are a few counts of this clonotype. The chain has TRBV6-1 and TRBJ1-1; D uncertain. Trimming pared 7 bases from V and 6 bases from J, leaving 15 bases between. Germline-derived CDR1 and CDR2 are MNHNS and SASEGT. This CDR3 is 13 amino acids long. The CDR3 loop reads CASNQIPMAEAFF. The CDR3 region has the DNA TGTGCCAGCAATCAGATACCAATGGCTGAAGCTTTCTTT.

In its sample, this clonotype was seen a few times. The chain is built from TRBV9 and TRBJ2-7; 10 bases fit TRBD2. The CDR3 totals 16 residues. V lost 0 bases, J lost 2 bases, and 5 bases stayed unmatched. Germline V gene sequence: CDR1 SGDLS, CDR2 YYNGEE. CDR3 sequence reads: CASSVGVSGRPYEQYF. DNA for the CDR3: TGTGCCAGCAGCGTAGGGGTTAGCGGGAGGCCCTACGAGCAGTACTTC.

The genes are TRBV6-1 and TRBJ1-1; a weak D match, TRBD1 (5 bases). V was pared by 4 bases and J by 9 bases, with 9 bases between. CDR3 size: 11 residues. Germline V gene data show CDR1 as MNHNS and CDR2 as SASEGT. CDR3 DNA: TGTGCCAGCAGTGTACAGGTTAAAGCTTTCTTT. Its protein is CASSVQVKAFF.

The chain's CDR3 is CASTPVGSSVRTGSYNEQFF. The DNA of the CDR3 is TGTGCCAGCACCCCCGTTGGCTCCAGCGTGAGGACCGGCTCCTACAATGAGCAGTTCTTC. The V gene is TRBV3-1, the J gene TRBJ2-1; D unresolved. The CDR3 length is 20 residues. V dropped 7 bases and J dropped 0 bases, with 28 bases sitting between them. Germline loops: CDR1 LGHDT, CDR2 YNNKEL (reference sequence).

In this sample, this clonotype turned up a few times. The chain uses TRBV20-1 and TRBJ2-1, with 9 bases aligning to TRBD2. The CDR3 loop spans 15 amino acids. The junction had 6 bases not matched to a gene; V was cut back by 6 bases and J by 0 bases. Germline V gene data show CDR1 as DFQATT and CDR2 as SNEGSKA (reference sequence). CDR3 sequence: CSAAGGGSSYNEQFF. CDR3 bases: TGCAGTGCCGCGGGGGGGGGGAGCTCCTACAATGAGCAGTTCTTC.

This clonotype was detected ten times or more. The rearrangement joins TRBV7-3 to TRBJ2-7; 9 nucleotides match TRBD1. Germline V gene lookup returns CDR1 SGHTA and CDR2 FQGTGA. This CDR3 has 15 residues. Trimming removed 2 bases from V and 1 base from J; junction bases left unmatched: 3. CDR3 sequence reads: CASSLHGTGSYEQYF. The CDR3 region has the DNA TGTGCCAGCAGCTTACACGGGACAGGGTCCTACGAGCAGTACTTC.

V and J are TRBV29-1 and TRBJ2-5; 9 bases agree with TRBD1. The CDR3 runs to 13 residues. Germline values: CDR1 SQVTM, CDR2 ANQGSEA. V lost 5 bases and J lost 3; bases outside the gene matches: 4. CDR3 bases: TGCAGCGTTATACAGGGGGCGAAAGAGACCCAGTACTTC. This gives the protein CSVIQGAKETQYF.

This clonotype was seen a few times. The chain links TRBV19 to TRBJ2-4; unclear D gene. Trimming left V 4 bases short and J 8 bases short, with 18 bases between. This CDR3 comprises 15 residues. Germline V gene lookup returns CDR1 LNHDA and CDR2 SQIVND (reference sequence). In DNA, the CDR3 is TGTGCCAGTAGTAAAAAAGGTCGCATTGGGGACATTCAGTACTTC. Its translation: CASSKKGRIGDIQYF.